This entry concerns a single T cell receptor beta chain. The sample belongs to a study of blood T cell repertoires in COVID-19. Study summary: Samples taken during acute and convalescent COVID-19 were collected in the United States, Italy and Spain.

Participants reported their clinical history, and cohort assignment relied on those reports. Recovered status in Cohort 3 required two negative PCRs, clearance, or symptom resolution. CDR3 size: 16 residues. The germline V gene has CDR1 SGHRS and CDR2 YFSETQ. The V segment lost 3 bases and the J segment 6 bases; nucleotides outside the gene matches: 10. TCRdb's table, derived via immunoSEQ multiplex PCR, lists solely in-frame clones and lacks some. Of over 120,000 clones in the sample, 86% were seen once. The clonotype was recovered from a man between 45 and 60 years old who had recovered from COVID-19. The rearrangement links TRBV5-1 to TRBJ2-1; 9 positions agree with TRBD2. Material: PBMCs or T cells enriched from blood (not recorded which). The CDR3 spells CASSSTASGMVNEQFF. The CDR3 coding sequence is TGCGCCAGCAGCTCCACTGCTAGCGGGATGGTCAATGAGCAGTTCTTC.